This is a list of T cell receptor beta chains from one sample in a study of high-grade serous ovarian cancer treatment subgroups. Using immunoSEQ multiplex PCR, the repertoire was profiled, and TCRdb retains in-frame clones only, with some absent. The table includes tens of thousands of clones, about 88% detected once. Sequencing used tumor tissue. The receptors originated from a human donor with high-grade serous ovarian cancer. Each CDR3 is given with its conserved first and last residue. The D gene is left open where the match is weak. Not all rows give a size; the values are once, few, many and, for expanded clones, a class.

CASYPAFGNTIYF | TGTGCCTCTTACCCAGCCTTCGGAAACACCATATATTTT | 13 | TRBV2 | . | TRBJ1-3 | .
CASGTASGRYNEQFF | TGTGCCAGCGGGACGGCTAGCGGGAGATACAATGAGCAGTTCTTC | 15 | TRBV7-3 | . | TRBJ2-1 | TRBD2
CASSAGTGRNTEAFF | TGTGCCAGCAGCGCAGGGACAGGGAGGAACACTGAAGCTTTCTTT | 15 | TRBV5-6 | . | TRBJ1-1 | TRBD1
CASSRSSGTGDEQFF | TGTGCCAGCAGCCGCTCTAGCGGGACCGGAGATGAGCAGTTCTTC | 15 | TRBV4-2 | . | TRBJ2-1 | TRBD2
CASSETETGVVTDTQYF | TGCGCCAGCAGTGAAACCGAGACAGGGGTGGTCACAGATACGCAGTATTTT | 17 | TRBV10-1 | . | TRBJ2-3 | TRBD1
CASSLAGQGYNEQFF | TGTGCCAGCAGCTTAGCCGGACAGGGGTACAATGAGCAGTTCTTC | 15 | TRBV7-2 | . | TRBJ2-1 | TRBD1
CASRKTATNEKLFF | TGCGCCAGCAGGAAGACAGCAACTAATGAAAAACTGTTTTTT | 14 | TRBV4-1 | . | TRBJ1-4 | .
CASSVGDTQYF | TGTGCCAGCAGCGTTGGAGATACGCAGTATTTT | 11 | TRBV7-8 | . | TRBJ2-3 | .
CAWRRTVNTEAFF | TGTGCCTGGAGACGGACGGTGAACACTGAAGCTTTCTTT | 13 | TRBV30 | few | TRBJ1-1 | .
CASSTRDTWGEQYF | TGTGCCAGCAGTACCCGGGACACATGGGGGGAGCAGTACTTC | 14 | TRBV28 | . | TRBJ2-7 | .
CAIRPGQGNTDTQYF | TGTGCCATCAGGCCGGGACAGGGAAACACAGATACGCAGTATTTT | 15 | TRBV10-3 | . | TRBJ2-3 | TRBD1
CASSQDRSGSYNEQFF | TGTGCCAGCAGCCAAGATCGGAGCGGATCCTACAATGAGCAGTTCTTC | 16 | TRBV4-2 | . | TRBJ2-1 | .
CASSRTSGRLSSYEQYF | TGCGCCAGCAGCAGGACTAGCGGGAGGTTGAGCTCCTACGAGCAGTACTTC | 17 | TRBV5-1 | . | TRBJ2-7 | TRBD2
CASSGASDTGELFF | TGCGCCAGCAGTGGGGCTAGTGACACCGGGGAGCTGTTTTTT | 14 | TRBV10-1 | few | TRBJ2-2 | .
CASSEAPSGRIEQFF | TGTGCCAGCAGTGAAGCACCTAGCGGGAGAATTGAGCAGTTCTTC | 15 | TRBV6-1 | . | TRBJ2-1 | TRBD2
CASSPAGTGGEKLFF | TGTGCCAGCTCACCCGCCGGGACAGGGGGTGAAAAACTGTTTTTT | 15 | TRBV18 | . | TRBJ1-4 | TRBD1
CASSVSTGGTTSGPSSYNEQFF | TGTGCCAGCAGCGTATCAACAGGGGGCACGACTAGCGGCCCAAGCTCCTACAATGAGCAGTTCTTC | 22 | TRBV9 | . | TRBJ2-1 | .
CAWRPRSTAQETQYF | TGTGCCTGGAGGCCAAGATCGACGGCCCAAGAGACCCAGTACTTC | 15 | TRBV30 | . | TRBJ2-5 | .
CASSPGPRDTIYF | TGCGCCAGCAGCCCAGGTCCCCGGGACACCATATATTTT | 13 | TRBV5-1 | . | TRBJ1-3 | .
CASSQDLTQYF | TGCGCCAGCAGCCAAGATTTGACCCAGTACTTC | 11 | TRBV4-1 | . | TRBJ2-5 | .
CASSPERVIYSNQPQHF | TGTGCCAGTAGTCCCGAGCGGGTGATTTATAGCAATCAGCCCCAGCATTTT | 17 | TRBV19 | . | TRBJ1-5 | .
CASRQGGAGETQYF | TGTGCCAGCCGACAGGGGGGAGCTGGGGAGACCCAGTACTTC | 14 | TRBV5-8 | . | TRBJ2-5 | TRBD1
CAIRDKAKNIQYF | TGTGCCATCCGGGACAAGGCCAAAAACATTCAGTACTTC | 13 | TRBV19 | once | TRBJ2-4 | .
CASSHIGGSSDTDTQYF | TGTGCCAGCAGCCACATAGGGGGGTCCTCTGACACAGATACGCAGTATTTT | 17 | TRBV7-8 | . | TRBJ2-3 | .
CASRAGGSGANVLTF | TGTGCCAGCAGAGCAGGGGGCTCTGGGGCCAACGTCCTGACTTTC | 15 | TRBV6-1 | . | TRBJ2-6 | TRBD1
CASRYQLNTEAFF | TGTGCCAGCAGATATCAGCTGAACACTGAAGCTTTCTTT | 13 | TRBV27 | . | TRBJ1-1 | .
CASSIRAGLAGKPFSYNEQFF | TGTGCCAGTAGTATTAGGGCAGGACTAGCGGGAAAGCCATTTTCCTACAATGAGCAGTTCTTC | 21 | TRBV19 | . | TRBJ2-1 | TRBD2
CASSLSGTSYEQYF | TGCGCCAGCAGCCTCAGCGGGACCTCCTACGAGCAGTACTTC | 14 | TRBV5-1 | . | TRBJ2-7 | TRBD2
CASSLGPFREGEQYF | TGTGCCAGCAGCTTAGGGCCGTTCAGGGAAGGCGAGCAGTACTTC | 15 | TRBV7-8 | . | TRBJ2-7 | .
CATSRGSRGANVLTF | TGTGCCACCAGCAGAGGGTCTCGGGGGGCCAACGTCCTGACTTTC | 15 | TRBV15 | . | TRBJ2-6 | .
CASSEALGGNEKLFF | TGTGCCAGCAGTGAAGCGCTGGGGGGGAATGAAAAACTGTTTTTT | 15 | TRBV6-1 | . | TRBJ1-4 | .
CASSYWGPTPSTDTQYF | TGTGCCAGCAGCTATTGGGGGCCAACTCCTAGCACAGATACGCAGTATTTT | 17 | TRBV5-4 | . | TRBJ2-3 | .
CSAVDSSYYGYTF | TGCAGCGCTGTGGACAGCTCCTACTATGGCTACACCTTC | 13 | TRBV29-1 | . | TRBJ1-2 | .
CSARFGDTQYF | TGCAGTGCTAGATTCGGGGATACGCAGTATTTT | 11 | TRBV20-1 | once | TRBJ2-3 | .
CASSPWFMNDEKLFF | TGTGCCAGCAGTCCGTGGTTTATGAACGATGAAAAACTGTTTTTT | 15 | TRBV28 | few | TRBJ1-4 | .
CASRTGTGAREQYF | TGTGCCAGCAGGACCGGGACAGGGGCGCGCGAGCAGTACTTC | 14 | TRBV6-5 | . | TRBJ2-7 | TRBD1
CASSQKGSSYNEQFF | TGCGCCAGCAGCCAAAAGGGGAGCTCCTACAATGAGCAGTTCTTC | 15 | TRBV4-1 | . | TRBJ2-1 | .
CASSQGGRQVTMNTEAFF | TGCGCCAGCAGCCAAGGGGGGCGGCAGGTCACCATGAACACTGAAGCTTTCTTT | 18 | TRBV4-1 | . | TRBJ1-1 | .
CASSADYYEQYF | TGTGCCAGCAGCGCGGACTACTACGAGCAGTACTTC | 12 | TRBV7-2 | . | TRBJ2-7 | .
CASIKPGREETGELFF | TGTGCCAGTATCAAGCCTGGGCGAGAGGAGACCGGGGAGCTGTTTTTT | 16 | TRBV19 | . | TRBJ2-2 | .
CASSLERETRAQYF | TGTGCCAGCAGCTTAGAGCGGGAGACGCGGGCCCAGTACTTC | 14 | TRBV7-8 | . | TRBJ2-5 | TRBD2
CASSKTSGAYEQYF | TGTGCCAGCAGCAAGACTAGCGGAGCCTACGAGCAGTACTTC | 14 | TRBV7-6 | . | TRBJ2-7 | TRBD2
CASSLDGSSYNEQFF | TGTGCCAGCAGCTTGGACGGGAGCTCCTACAATGAGCAGTTCTTC | 15 | TRBV5-5 | . | TRBJ2-1 | .
CASSELRNQETQYF | TGCGCCAGCAGTGAGTTGCGGAACCAAGAGACCCAGTACTTC | 14 | TRBV10-1 | . | TRBJ2-5 | .
CAWSVVPQSYEQYF | TGTGCCTGGAGTGTAGTCCCGCAGTCCTACGAGCAGTACTTC | 14 | TRBV30 | . | TRBJ2-7 | .
CASTLGGPENTIYF | TGTGCCAGCACCTTAGGGGGACCTGAAAACACCATATATTTT | 14 | TRBV6-5 | . | TRBJ1-3 | .
CASSFDTASEAFF | TGTGCCAGCAGTTTTGACACTGCCTCCGAAGCTTTCTTT | 13 | TRBV2 | . | TRBJ1-1 | .
CASRKIAGGNSYEQYF | TGTGCCAGCAGAAAAATAGCGGGAGGTAATTCCTACGAGCAGTACTTC | 16 | TRBV12-1 | . | TRBJ2-7 | .
CASSLTRDEQFF | TGTGCCAGCAGCTTAACCAGAGATGAGCAGTTCTTC | 12 | TRBV7-3 | once | TRBJ2-1 | .
CASSDSAQGSYGYTF | TGTGCCAGCAGTGACTCGGCCCAGGGGAGCTATGGCTACACCTTC | 15 | TRBV6-4 | . | TRBJ1-2 | .
CASSFFTRAPNYGYTF | TGTGCCAGCAGCTTTTTTACGAGGGCCCCTAACTATGGCTACACCTTC | 16 | TRBV5-4 | . | TRBJ1-2 | .
CASSMDRANTEAFF | TGTGCCAGTAGTATGGACAGGGCGAACACTGAAGCTTTCTTT | 14 | TRBV19 | once | TRBJ1-1 | TRBD1
CSAKGGIDYGYTF | TGCAGCGCCAAGGGGGGCATTGACTATGGCTACACCTTC | 13 | TRBV29-1 | . | TRBJ1-2 | .
CASSPGNTEAFF | TGTGCCAGCTCACCAGGGAACACTGAAGCTTTCTTT | 12 | TRBV18 | few | TRBJ1-1 | .
CASSLGLTLGANEKLFF | TGCGCCAGCAGCTTGGGGCTAACGCTTGGGGCTAATGAAAAACTGTTTTTT | 17 | TRBV5-1 | . | TRBJ1-4 | .
CASSDGGVGNTIYF | TGCGCCAGCAGCGATGGAGGGGTGGGAAACACCATATATTTT | 14 | TRBV5-1 | . | TRBJ1-3 | .
CASSQLTGDMSETQYF | TGTGCCAGCAGCCAGTTAACGGGAGACATGTCAGAGACCCAGTACTTC | 16 | TRBV4-2 | . | TRBJ2-5 | .
CASSYISGAGNTEAFF | TGTGCCAGCAGTTACATTTCGGGGGCGGGAAACACTGAAGCTTTCTTT | 16 | TRBV6-5 | . | TRBJ1-1 | .